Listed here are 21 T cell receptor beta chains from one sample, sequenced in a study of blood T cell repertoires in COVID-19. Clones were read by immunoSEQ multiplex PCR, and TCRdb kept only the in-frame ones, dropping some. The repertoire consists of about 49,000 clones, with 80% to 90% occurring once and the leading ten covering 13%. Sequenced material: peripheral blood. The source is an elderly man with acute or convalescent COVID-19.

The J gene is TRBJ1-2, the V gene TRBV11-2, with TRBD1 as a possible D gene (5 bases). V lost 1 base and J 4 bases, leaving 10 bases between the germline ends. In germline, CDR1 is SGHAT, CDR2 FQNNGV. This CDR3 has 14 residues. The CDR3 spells CASSLGRAAYGYTF. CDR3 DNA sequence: TGTGCCAGCAGCTTAGGCAGGGCGGCCTATGGCTACACCTTC.

CDR3 coding DNA: TGCGCCAGCAGTGAGTCTGTGGGGAGGGTCGGCAATCAGCCCCAGCATTTT. It yields the protein CASSESVGRVGNQPQHF. This chain joins TRBV10-2 and TRBJ1-5; D gene ambiguous. Trimming pared 0 bases from V and 2 bases from J, leaving 14 bases between. This CDR3 region has 17 residues. Germline values: CDR1 WSHSY, CDR2 SAAADI.

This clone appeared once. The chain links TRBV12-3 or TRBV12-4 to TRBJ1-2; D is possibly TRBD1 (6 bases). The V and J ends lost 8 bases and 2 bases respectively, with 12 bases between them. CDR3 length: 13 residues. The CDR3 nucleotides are TGTGCCAGCGGACGGGGGGGCAACTATGGCTACACCTTC. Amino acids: CASGRGGNYGYTF.

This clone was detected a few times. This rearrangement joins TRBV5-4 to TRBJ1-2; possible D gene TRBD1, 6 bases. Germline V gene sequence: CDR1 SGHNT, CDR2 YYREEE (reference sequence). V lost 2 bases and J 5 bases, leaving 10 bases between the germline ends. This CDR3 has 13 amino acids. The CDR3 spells CASSFSGEYGYTF. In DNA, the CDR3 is TGTGCCAGCAGCTTTTCAGGGGAGTATGGCTACACCTTC.

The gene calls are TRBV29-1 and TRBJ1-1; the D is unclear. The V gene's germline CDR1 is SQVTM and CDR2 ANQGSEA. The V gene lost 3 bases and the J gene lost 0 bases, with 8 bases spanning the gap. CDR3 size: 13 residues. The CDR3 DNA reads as TGCAGCGTTGAGCTCAGAATGAACACTGAAGCTTTCTTT. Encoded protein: CSVELRMNTEAFF.

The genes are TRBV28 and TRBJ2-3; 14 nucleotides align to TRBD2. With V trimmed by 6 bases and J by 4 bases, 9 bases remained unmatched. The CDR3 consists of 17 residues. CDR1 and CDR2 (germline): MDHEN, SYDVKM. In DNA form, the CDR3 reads TGTGCCAGCAGCTACTCAGGACTAGCGGGGGGTCCAGATACGCAGTATTTT. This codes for CASSYSGLAGGPDTQYF.

The DNA for the CDR3 is TGTGCCAGCAGCCCAACAGTTAACTATGGCTACACCTTC. It translates to CASSPTVNYGYTF. The chain is built from TRBV7-8 and TRBJ1-2; D uncertain. The germline V gene has CDR1 SGHVS and CDR2 FQNEAQ. Trimming took 5 bases from V and 1 from J, leaving 8 bases between them. This CDR3 has 13 residues. Together with reference TRBV7-8 and TRBJ1-2, the CDR3 gives the full variable domain: GAGVSQSPRYKVAKRGQDVALRCDPISGHVSLFWYQQALGQGPEFLTYFQNEAQLDKSGLPSDRFFAERPEGSVSTLKIQRTQQEDSAVYLCASSPTVNYGYTFGSGTRLTVV.

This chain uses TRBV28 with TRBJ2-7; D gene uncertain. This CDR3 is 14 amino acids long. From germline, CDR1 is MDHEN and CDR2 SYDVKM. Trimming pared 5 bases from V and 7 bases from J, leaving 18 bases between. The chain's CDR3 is CASSDNSGFDEQYF. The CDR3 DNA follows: TGTGCCAGCAGTGACAATTCTGGGTTCGATGAGCAGTACTTC.

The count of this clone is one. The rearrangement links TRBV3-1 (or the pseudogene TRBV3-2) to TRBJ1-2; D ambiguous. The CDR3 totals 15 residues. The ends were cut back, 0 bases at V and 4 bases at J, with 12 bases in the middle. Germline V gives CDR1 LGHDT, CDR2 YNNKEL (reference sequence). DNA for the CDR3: TGTGCCAGCAGCCAAGATTTCACAGCTTCCTATGGCTACACCTTC. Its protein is CASSQDFTASYGYTF.

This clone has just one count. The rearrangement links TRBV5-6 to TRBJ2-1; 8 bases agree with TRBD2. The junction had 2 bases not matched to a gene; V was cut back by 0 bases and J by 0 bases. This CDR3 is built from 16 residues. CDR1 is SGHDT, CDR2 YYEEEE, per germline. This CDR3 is CASSLDLAGSYNEQFF. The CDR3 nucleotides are TGTGCCAGCAGCTTGGACCTAGCGGGCTCCTACAATGAGCAGTTCTTC.

The chain's CDR3 is CAIRGTEAYEQYF. CDR3 in DNA: TGTGCCATCCGGGGGACAGAAGCCTACGAGCAGTACTTC. V is TRBV10-3 and J is TRBJ2-7, with a tentative D call TRBD1 (7 bases). CDR3 length: 13 amino acids. Trimming removed 8 bases from V and 2 bases from J, with 13 bases in between. CDR1 is ENHRY, CDR2 SYGVKD, per germline.

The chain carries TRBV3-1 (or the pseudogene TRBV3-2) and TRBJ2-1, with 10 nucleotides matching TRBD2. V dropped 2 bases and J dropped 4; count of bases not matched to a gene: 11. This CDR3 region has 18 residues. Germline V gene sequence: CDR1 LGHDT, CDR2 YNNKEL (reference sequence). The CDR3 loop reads CASSQPRSVAGGYNEQFF. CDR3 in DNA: TGTGCCAGCAGCCAACCCCGGTCTGTAGCGGGGGGTTACAATGAGCAGTTCTTC.

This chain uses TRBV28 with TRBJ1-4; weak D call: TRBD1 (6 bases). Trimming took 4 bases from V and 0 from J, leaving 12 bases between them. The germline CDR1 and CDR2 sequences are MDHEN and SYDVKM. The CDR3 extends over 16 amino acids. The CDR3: CASSYYRAATNEKLFF. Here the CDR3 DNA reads TGTGCCAGCAGTTATTACAGGGCTGCAACTAATGAAAAACTGTTTTTT.

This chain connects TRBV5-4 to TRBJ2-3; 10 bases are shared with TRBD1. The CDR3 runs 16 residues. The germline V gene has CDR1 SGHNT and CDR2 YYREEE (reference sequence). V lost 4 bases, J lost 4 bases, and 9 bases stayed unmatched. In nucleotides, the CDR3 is TGTGCCAGCAGCGCAAGACAGGGGGCTGCGGCAGATACGCAGTATTTT. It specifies CASSARQGAAADTQYF. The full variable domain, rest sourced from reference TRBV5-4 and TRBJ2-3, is ETGVTQSPTHLIKTRGQQVTLRCSSQSGHNTVSWYQQALGQGPQFIFQYYREEENGRGNFPPRFSGLQFPNYSSELNVNALELDDSALYLCASSARQGAAADTQYFGPGTRLTVL.

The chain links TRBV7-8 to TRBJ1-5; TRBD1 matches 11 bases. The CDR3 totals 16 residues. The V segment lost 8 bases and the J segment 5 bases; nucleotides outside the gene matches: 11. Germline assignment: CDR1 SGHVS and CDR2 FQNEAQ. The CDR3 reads CASGVSGQGVYQPQHF. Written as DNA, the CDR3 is TGTGCCAGCGGGGTCTCGGGACAGGGGGTATATCAGCCCCAGCATTTT. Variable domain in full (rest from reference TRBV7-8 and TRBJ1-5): GAGVSQSPRYKVAKRGQDVALRCDPISGHVSLFWYQQALGQGPEFLTYFQNEAQLDKSGLPSDRFFAERPEGSVSTLKIQRTQQEDSAVYLCASGVSGQGVYQPQHFGDGTRLSIL.

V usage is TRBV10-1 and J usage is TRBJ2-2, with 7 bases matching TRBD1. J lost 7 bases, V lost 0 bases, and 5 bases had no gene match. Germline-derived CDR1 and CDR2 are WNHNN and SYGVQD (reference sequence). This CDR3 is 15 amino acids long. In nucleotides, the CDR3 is TGCGCCAGCAGTGAGTCCTACAGGGGCATCGGGGAGCTGTTTTTT. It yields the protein CASSESYRGIGELFF.

CDR3 in DNA: TGCAGCGTGGCTGACAGGGTAATGTCGAAACTGTTTTTT. The encoded protein is CSVADRVMSKLFF. The rearrangement links TRBV29-1 to TRBJ1-4; TRBD1 matches at 7 bases. V lost 6 bases to trimming and J lost 11 bases; unmatched junction nucleotides: 12. The CDR3 consists of 13 residues. Per germline, CDR1 SQVTM and CDR2 ANQGSEA. Full variable domain (missing parts from reference TRBV29-1 and TRBJ1-4): SAVISQKPSRDICQRGTSLTIQCQVDSQVTMMFWYRQQPGQSLTLIATANQGSEATYESGFVIDKFPISRPNLTFSTLTVSNMSPEDSSIYLCSVADRVMSKLFFGSGTQLSVL.

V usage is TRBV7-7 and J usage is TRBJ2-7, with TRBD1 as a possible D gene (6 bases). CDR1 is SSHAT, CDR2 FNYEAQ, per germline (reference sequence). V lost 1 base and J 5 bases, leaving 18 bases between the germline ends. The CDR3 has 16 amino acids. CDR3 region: CASSLGFRGSLDEQYF. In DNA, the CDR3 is TGTGCCAGCAGCTTAGGGTTCAGGGGAAGCCTCGACGAGCAGTACTTC.

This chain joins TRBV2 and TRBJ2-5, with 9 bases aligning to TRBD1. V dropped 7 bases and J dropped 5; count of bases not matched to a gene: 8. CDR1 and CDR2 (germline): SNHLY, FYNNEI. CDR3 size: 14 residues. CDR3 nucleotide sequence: TGTGCCAGCAAGGGGACAGGGTCGTGGGAGACCCAGTACTTC. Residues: CASKGTGSWETQYF.

The CDR3 here is CASSPGTVGRMTEAFF. The CDR3, as DNA: TGCGCCAGCAGCCCCGGGACAGTAGGGAGGATGACTGAAGCTTTCTTT. The gene calls are TRBV5-1 and TRBJ1-1; TRBD1 aligns across 7 bases. J was trimmed by 5 bases and V by 4 bases; bases with no gene match: 14. Germline V CDR1 and CDR2: SGHRS, YFSETQ. This CDR3 is 16 amino acids long. Supplemented by reference TRBV5-1 and TRBJ1-1, the full variable domain reads KAGVTQTPRYLIKTRGQQVTLSCSPISGHRSVSWYQQTPGQGLQFLFEYFSETQRNKGNFPGRFSGRQFSNSRSEMNVSTLELGDSALYLCASSPGTVGRMTEAFFGQGTRLTVV.

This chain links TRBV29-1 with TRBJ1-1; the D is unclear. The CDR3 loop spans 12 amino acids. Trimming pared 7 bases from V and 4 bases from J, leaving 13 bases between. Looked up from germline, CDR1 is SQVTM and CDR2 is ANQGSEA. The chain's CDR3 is CSAPRPGTEAFF. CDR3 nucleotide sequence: TGCAGCGCTCCCCGGCCGGGCACTGAAGCTTTCTTT.